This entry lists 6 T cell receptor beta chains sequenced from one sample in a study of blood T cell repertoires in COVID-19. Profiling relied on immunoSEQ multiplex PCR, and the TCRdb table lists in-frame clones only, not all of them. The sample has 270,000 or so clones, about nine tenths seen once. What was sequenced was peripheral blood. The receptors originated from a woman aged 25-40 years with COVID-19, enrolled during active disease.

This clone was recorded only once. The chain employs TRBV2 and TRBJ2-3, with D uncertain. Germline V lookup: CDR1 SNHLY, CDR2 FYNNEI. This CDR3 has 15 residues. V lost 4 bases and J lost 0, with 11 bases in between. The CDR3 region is CASSVNGVSTDTQYF. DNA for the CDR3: TGTGCCAGCAGTGTTAATGGAGTTAGCACAGATACGCAGTATTTT.

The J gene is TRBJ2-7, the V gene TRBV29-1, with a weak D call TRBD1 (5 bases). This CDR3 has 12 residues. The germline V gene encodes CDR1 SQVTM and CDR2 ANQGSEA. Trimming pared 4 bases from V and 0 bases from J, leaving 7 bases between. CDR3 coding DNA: TGCAGCGTTGTTGACAGCTCCTACGAGCAGTACTTC. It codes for CSVVDSSYEQYF.

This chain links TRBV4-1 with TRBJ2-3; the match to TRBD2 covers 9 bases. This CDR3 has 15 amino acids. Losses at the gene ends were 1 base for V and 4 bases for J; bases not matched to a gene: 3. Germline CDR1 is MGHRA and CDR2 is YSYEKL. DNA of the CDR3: TGCGCCAGCAGCCAAGGGGTAGCGGGGGCAGATACGCAGTATTTT. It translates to CASSQGVAGADTQYF.

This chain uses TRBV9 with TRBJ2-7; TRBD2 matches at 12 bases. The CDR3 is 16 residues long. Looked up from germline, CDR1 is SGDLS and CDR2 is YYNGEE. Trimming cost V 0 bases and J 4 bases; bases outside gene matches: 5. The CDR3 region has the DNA TGTGCCAGCAGCGTAGCCCCGACTAGCGGGGGTTACGAGCAGTACTTC. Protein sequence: CASSVAPTSGGYEQYF.

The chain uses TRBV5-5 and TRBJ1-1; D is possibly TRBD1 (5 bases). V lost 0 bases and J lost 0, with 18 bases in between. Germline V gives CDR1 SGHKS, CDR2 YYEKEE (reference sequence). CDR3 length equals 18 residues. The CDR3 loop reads CASSLGVGVGIMNTEAFF. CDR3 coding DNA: TGTGCCAGCAGCTTGGGGGTAGGGGTGGGGATAATGAACACTGAAGCTTTCTTT.

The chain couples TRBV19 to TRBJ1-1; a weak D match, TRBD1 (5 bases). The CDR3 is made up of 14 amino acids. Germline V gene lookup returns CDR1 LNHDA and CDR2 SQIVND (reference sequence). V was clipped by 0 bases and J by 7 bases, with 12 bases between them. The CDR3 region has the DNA TGTGCCAGTAGTATAGATCCCCTGGGACTTGAAGCTTTCTTT. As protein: CASSIDPLGLEAFF.